This T cell receptor (beta chain) was sequenced for a study of tumor-infiltrating lymphocytes in primary liver carcinoma. This clonotype showed up many times. TCR beta cDNA was reverse-transcribed from about 0.45 ug of total RNA. The reaction used a constant-region primer and ProtoScript II reverse transcriptase. Nested multiplex PCR, run for three rounds with slightly modified ARM-PCR, yielded TCR beta libraries. PCR rounds one and two used TRBV1-TRBV30 forward primers with a C-beta reverse primer for around 9 cycles each. MiXCR, applied by TCRdb to the multiplex PCR reads, yields one record per CDR3 protein. The table lists roughly 45,000 distinct CDR3 sequences, around 64% of them singletons. Germline values: CDR1 SQVTM, CDR2 ANQGSEA. The CDR3 covers 15 residues. V was clipped by 0 bases and J by 10 bases, with 19 bases between them. Unsorted bulk tissue, about 19-32 mg of it, served as the source for co-extraction of RNA and DNA. Samples were taken from five separate regions of every tumor.

The chain couples TRBV29-1 to TRBJ2-1, with no clear D. The receptor was derived from a middle-aged man with primary liver carcinoma and hepatitis B virus infection. Sequencing used liver tumor tissue from sampling region 5. Subset meaning: tumor region T5, tumor centre. The CDR3 nucleotides are TGCAGCGTTGAAGATCCCAGGCGTTTGAGCTTGGAGCAGTTCTTC. Amino acid sequence: CSVEDPRRLSLEQFF.